These 3 T cell receptor beta chains originate from one sample sequenced in a study of blood T cells in healthy people across ages. For the second PCR, which ran for about 6 to 11 cycles, a sample-barcoded 5' primer and a J-beta primer mix were used. TCRdb fed the 5' RACE reads into MiXCR, producing one record per CDR3 protein. The sample consists of about 290,000 distinct CDR3 sequences, roughly 29% of them appearing once. Sequences were obtained from blood. These receptor sequences come from a woman in her 70s in good health.

The chain uses TRBV5-5 and TRBJ2-2, with no clear D. Germline CDR1 is SGHKS and CDR2 is YYEKEE (reference sequence). There are 13 residues in the CDR3. The V gene lost 4 bases and the J gene lost 4 bases, with 8 bases spanning the gap. The CDR3 DNA reads as TGTGCCAGCAGCCAACGGTTCACCGGGGAGCTGTTTTTT. Protein: CASSQRFTGELFF.

J is TRBJ2-4 and V is TRBV29-1; unclear D gene. Germline CDR1 is SQVTM and CDR2 is ANQGSEA. The CDR3 is made up of 12 amino acids. Trimming pared 0 bases from V and 6 bases from J, leaving 6 bases between. This CDR3 reads CSVEEGPNIQYF. The CDR3 DNA sequence: TGCAGCGTTGAAGAAGGACCAAACATTCAGTACTTC.

This clonotype was seen a few times. The V gene is TRBV9, the J gene TRBJ2-3, with 10 positions matching TRBD1. The CDR3 is 15 amino acids. Trimming at V came to 4 bases and at J to 3 bases, leaving 5 bases not matched to a gene. Germline V gene lookup returns CDR1 SGDLS and CDR2 YYNGEE. The DNA for the CDR3 is TGTGCCAGCAGCTTGAGGACAGGGGGTACAGATACGCAGTATTTT. Protein sequence: CASSLRTGGTDTQYF.